Presented here are 21 T cell receptor beta chains from one specimen sequenced in a study of blood T cell repertoires in COVID-19. The repertoire was sequenced with immunoSEQ multiplex PCR; TCRdb's copy has only in-frame clones and lacks some. The profile covers 110,000 to 150,000 clones, with around 80% appearing a single time and approximately 6% taken by the ten largest. The sample was PBMCs or T cells enriched from blood (not recorded which). Receptors were obtained from a woman aged 45-65 years who had recovered from COVID-19.

This clone was seen only once. This chain uses TRBV4-1 with TRBJ1-6; tentative D call: TRBD1 (6 bases). There are 17 residues in the CDR3. The germline V and J ends were trimmed by 3 bases and 0 bases, with 12 bases remaining between them. Germline V gives CDR1 MGHRA, CDR2 YSYEKL. The DNA for the CDR3 is TGCGCCAGCAGCCAGGGGGGGCTGAGCTCCTATAATTCACCCCTCCACTTT. Its protein product is CASSQGGLSSYNSPLHF.

The chain combines TRBV10-3 with TRBJ2-7, with 8 bases matching TRBD2. Germline V CDR1 and CDR2: ENHRY, SYGVKD. This CDR3 is 18 amino acids long. Trimming took 0 bases from V and 5 from J; bases not matched to a gene: 15. CDR3 nucleotides: TGTGCCATCAGTGAGTCGACTCCCGGGCGGGGGGCCGCGGACGAGCAGTACTTC. It codes for CAISESTPGRGAADEQYF.

The chain carries TRBV5-1 and TRBJ2-2, with 7 bases aligning to TRBD1. This CDR3 has 14 residues. The ends lost 4 bases at V and 4 bases at J; junction bases unmatched: 4. Germline CDR1 SGHRS, CDR2 YFSETQ. CDR3 sequence reads: CASSPGTVTGELFF. The DNA for the CDR3 is TGCGCCAGCAGCCCCGGGACAGTCACCGGGGAGCTGTTTTTT.

This clone was counted between two and nine times. The chain links TRBV11-2 to TRBJ1-1; weak D call: TRBD1 (5 bases). The CDR3 is made up of 16 amino acids. Per the germline V gene, CDR1 is SGHAT and CDR2 is FQNNGV. Trimming left V 1 base short and J 4 bases short, with 16 bases between. Here the CDR3 DNA reads TGTGCCAGCAGCTTAGTACTGGACTGGAGGGGCACTGAAGCTTTCTTT. Translating it yields CASSLVLDWRGTEAFF.

This clone was found once. The chain links TRBV5-5 to TRBJ1-3, with D perhaps matching TRBD1 (5 bases). V was clipped by 9 bases and J by 3 bases, with 16 bases between them. Germline V gene data show CDR1 as SGHKS and CDR2 as YYEKEE (reference sequence). The CDR3 loop spans 14 amino acids. The chain's CDR3 is CATNRGGDGNTIYF. The CDR3 nucleotides read TGTGCCACCAACCGGGGGGGAGATGGAAACACCATATATTTT.

This clone was seen only a few times. This chain joins TRBV7-6 and TRBJ2-7; 9 nucleotides match TRBD2. This CDR3 comprises 15 residues. V was clipped by 5 bases and J by 2 bases; unmatched bases: 7. Germline CDR1 SGHVS, CDR2 FNYEAQ. CDR3 bases: TGTGCCAGCAGCACCCCGGGCGGGGGGGCCTACGAGCAGTACTTC. This translates into CASSTPGGGAYEQYF. The whole variable domain, filled in from reference TRBV7-6 and TRBJ2-7, reads GAGVSQSPRYKVTKRGQDVALRCDPISGHVSLYWYRQALGQGPEFLTYFNYEAQQDKSGLPNDRFSAERPEGSISTLTIQRTEQRDSAMYRCASSTPGGGAYEQYFGPGTRLTVT.

This chain links TRBV10-3 with TRBJ1-3; a weak D match, TRBD1 (5 bases). CDR1 is ENHRY, CDR2 SYGVKD, per germline. V lost 6 bases to trimming and J lost 0 bases, with 9 bases between them. The length of the CDR3 is 14 residues. The CDR3 here is CAIRDNSSGNTIYF. CDR3 nucleotide sequence: TGTGCCATCAGGGACAATAGCTCTGGAAACACCATATATTTT.

This clone was seen repeatedly, ten times or more. This chain joins TRBV10-2 and TRBJ1-3, with D possibly matching TRBD1 (6 bases). Germline CDR1 is WSHSY and CDR2 is SAAADI. The length of the CDR3 is 18 residues. V was shortened by 1 base and J by 0 bases, with 16 bases between the two germline ends. The CDR3 here is CASSELVGRGDSGNTIYF. The CDR3 coding sequence is TGCGCCAGCAGTGAGTTGGTGGGCAGGGGAGACTCTGGAAACACCATATATTTT.

This clone was seen more than once but under ten times. The chain uses TRBV14 and TRBJ2-1, with TRBD1 as a possible D gene (6 bases). This CDR3 is 17 amino acids long. Per the germline V gene, CDR1 is SGHDN and CDR2 is FVKESK. Trimming pared 3 bases from V and 5 bases from J, leaving 20 bases between. For the CDR3, the DNA is TGTGCCAGCAGCCAGGACGGCAGGGGTTGGTCAAACAATGAGCAGTTCTTC. Protein sequence: CASSQDGRGWSNNEQFF.

The genes are TRBV27 and TRBJ2-7; 7 positions agree with TRBD1. The V gene end was trimmed by 5 bases and the J gene end by 3 bases; junction bases not matched to a gene: 4. Germline lookup yields CDR1 MNHEY and CDR2 SMNVEV (reference sequence). CDR3 length: 13 amino acids. The CDR3 reads CASSLRTGYEQYF. The CDR3 region has the DNA TGTGCCAGCAGTCTCCGGACAGGCTACGAGCAGTACTTC.

The chain joins TRBV18 to TRBJ2-1; 8 nucleotides line up with TRBD2. J was trimmed by 5 bases and V by 8 bases; bases with no gene match: 8. The CDR3 extends over 14 amino acids. The germline V gene has CDR1 KGHSH and CDR2 LQKENI. The CDR3 sequence is CASAGTSINNEQFF. CDR3 sequence (DNA): TGTGCCAGCGCCGGGACTAGTATAAACAATGAGCAGTTCTTC.

The chain is built from TRBV7-3 and TRBJ1-2; D perhaps matches TRBD1 (6 bases). Trimming shortened V by 5 bases and J by 9 bases, and 16 bases separated the two germline ends. Per germline, CDR1 SGHTA and CDR2 FQGTGA. The CDR3 is 13 residues long. In DNA, the CDR3 is TGTGCCAGCAGCCTCACTCCGGGGACAAGCTACACCTTC. Protein product: CASSLTPGTSYTF.

V and J are TRBV7-9 and TRBJ1-5; D may be TRBD1 (5 bases). There are 16 residues in the CDR3. Germline loops: CDR1 SEHNR, CDR2 FQNEAQ (reference sequence). V was pared by 5 bases and J by 2 bases, with 16 bases between. CDR3 sequence: CASSPAGGGGNQPQHF. CDR3 bases: TGTGCCAGCAGCCCCGCCGGTGGGGGGGGCAATCAGCCCCAGCATTTT.

The chain recombines TRBV19 with TRBJ2-5, with 7 bases fitting TRBD1. This CDR3 is built from 15 residues. Germline-derived CDR1 and CDR2 are LNHDA and SQIVND (reference sequence). With 3 bases clipped from V and 3 bases from J, the junction kept 7 bases outside the gene matches. In DNA, the CDR3 is TGTGCCAGTAGTATGCAAGGGGGCCTTGAAGAGACCCAGTACTTC. This codes for CASSMQGGLEETQYF.

V is TRBV28 and J is TRBJ1-3, with a possible D match to TRBD1 (5 bases). This CDR3 comprises 14 residues. In germline, CDR1 is MDHEN, CDR2 SYDVKM. V was pared by 11 bases and J by 0 bases, with 14 bases between. Here the CDR3 reads CAGRGGNSGNTIYF. The DNA of the CDR3 is TGTGCCGGGCGGGGGGGAAACTCTGGAAACACCATATATTTT.

This clone occurred a few times. The chain combines TRBV18 with TRBJ2-1; 8 bases line up with TRBD2. CDR1 is KGHSH and CDR2 is LQKENI in the germline V gene. Trimming removed 6 bases from V and 0 bases from J; junction bases left unmatched: 4. The length of the CDR3 is 15 residues. CDR3 DNA: TGTGCCAGCTCTCTCACTAGCGGCTCCTACAATGAGCAGTTCTTC. Translated: CASSLTSGSYNEQFF.

V usage is TRBV2 and J usage is TRBJ1-2; 11 bases agree with TRBD1. The CDR3 contains 17 residues. Trimming took 8 bases from V and 6 from J; bases not matched to a gene: 17. CDR1 and CDR2 from the germline V gene are SNHLY and FYNNEI. CDR3 nucleotide sequence: TGTGCCAGCTCTACACCCCCGGGACAGGGGGGTGTGGATGGCTACACCTTC. Its protein product is CASSTPPGQGGVDGYTF.

The chain combines TRBV20-1 with TRBJ1-1; D may be TRBD1 (5 bases). This CDR3 has 11 amino acids. Germline V gene data show CDR1 as DFQATT and CDR2 as SNEGSKA (reference sequence). CDR3 protein: CGGSANTEAFF. The CDR3 DNA reads as TGCGGGGGGTCAGCTAACACTGAAGCTTTCTTT.

This clone was detected a few times. The gene calls are TRBV28 and TRBJ1-4; 7 bases fit TRBD1. The CDR3 is 14 residues long. J lost 4 bases, V lost 6 bases, and 5 bases had no gene match. Germline V gene sequence: CDR1 MDHEN, CDR2 SYDVKM. For the CDR3, the DNA is TGTGCCAGCAGCCTTACAGGGGTTAATGAAAAACTGTTTTTT. Translated, it gives CASSLTGVNEKLFF. Combining the CDR3 with reference TRBV28 and TRBJ1-4 gives the whole variable domain DVKVTQSSRYLVKRTGEKVFLECVQDMDHENMFWYRQDPGLGLRLIYFSYDVKMKEKGDIPEGYSVSREKKERFSLILESASTNQTSMYLCASSLTGVNEKLFFGSGTQLSVL.

V is TRBV4-2 and J is TRBJ2-7, with D possibly matching TRBD1 (5 bases). From germline, CDR1 is LGHNA and CDR2 YNFKEQ. The CDR3 loop spans 15 amino acids. The ends were cut back, 0 bases at V and 3 bases at J, with 12 bases in the middle. DNA for the CDR3: TGTGCCAGCAGCCAAGATCTCCCAACAGGCTACGAGCAGTACTTC. As protein: CASSQDLPTGYEQYF.

This chain joins TRBV24-1 and TRBJ2-3; D uncertain. Germline-derived CDR1 and CDR2 are KGHDR and SFDVKD. V was pared by 4 bases and J by 5 bases, with 9 bases between. This CDR3 has 13 residues. The CDR3 DNA reads TGTGCCACCAGTGACCCGCGTGGAGATACGCAGTATTTT. Translating gives CATSDPRGDTQYF.